The 30 T cell receptor beta chains below were found in one sample sequenced in a study of T cell responses to AZD1222 COVID-19 vaccine. Sequencing was performed with immunoSEQ multiplex PCR; in TCRdb, only in-frame clones are kept and a portion is missing. Of 150,000 to 200,000 clones in the sample, approximately 90% were seen once. Here the sequenced sample was peripheral blood, taken 28 days after the second AZD1222 dose. Receptors were obtained from an adult who received the AZD1222 COVID-19 vaccine.

The chain recombines TRBV3-1 (or the pseudogene TRBV3-2) with TRBJ1-6, with D maybe TRBD1 (6 bases). CDR3 size: 21 residues. The germline V and J ends were trimmed by 0 bases and 0 bases, with 21 bases remaining between them. Germline-derived CDR1 and CDR2 are LGHDT and YNNKEL (reference sequence). DNA of the CDR3: TGTGCCAGCAGCCAAGATCCGGCGGGATCAGGGGAGAGCTCCTATAATTCACCCCTCCACTTT. Its protein product is CASSQDPAGSGESSYNSPLHF.

This CDR3 reads CASSDNGQGNEQFF. In DNA, the CDR3 is TGTGCCAGCAGTGACAACGGACAGGGAAATGAGCAGTTCTTC. The J gene is TRBJ2-1, the V gene TRBV6-4, with 8 bases that match TRBD1. CDR3 length equals 14 residues. After removal of 2 bases from V and 7 bases from J, the junction contained 4 bases not matched to a gene. Germline-derived CDR1 and CDR2 are MRHNA and SNTAGT.

The J gene is TRBJ1-4, the V gene TRBV5-5; D is unclear. Per the germline V gene, CDR1 is SGHKS and CDR2 is YYEKEE (reference sequence). This CDR3 region has 16 residues. V was pared by 2 bases and J by 8 bases, with 19 bases between. The CDR3 DNA reads as TGTGCCAGCAGCTTCCTGAGGACCGGAACGTCCGAAAAACTGTTTTTT. Translating it yields CASSFLRTGTSEKLFF.

The rearrangement joins TRBV6-5 to TRBJ1-2, with TRBD1 matching over 8 bases. CDR1 and CDR2 from the germline V gene are MNHEY and SVGAGI. Trimming removed 2 bases from V and 8 bases from J; junction bases left unmatched: 7. The CDR3 spans 14 residues. CDR3 nucleotides: TGTGCCAGCAGTTACCTGGACAGGGCAAACGGCTACACCTTC. Its protein is CASSYLDRANGYTF.

This clone was counted between two and nine times. The sample has other DNA sequences that encode this CDR3 too. This rearrangement joins TRBV6-4 to TRBJ2-3; 10 bases map to TRBD2. The trim removed 0 bases at V and 4 bases at J, leaving 1 base unmatched. This CDR3 has 15 amino acids. Germline V gene lookup returns CDR1 MRHNA and CDR2 SNTAGT. The chain's CDR3 is CASSDSSGGADTQYF. CDR3 bases: TGTGCCAGCAGTGACTCGAGCGGGGGGGCAGATACGCAGTATTTT.

This chain uses TRBV5-8 with TRBJ1-5; D uncertain. Germline V gene sequence: CDR1 SGHTS, CDR2 YDEGEE. V lost 2 bases to trimming and J lost 4 bases, with 13 bases between them. This CDR3 is built from 15 residues. The CDR3 coding sequence is TGTGCCAGCAGCTTTCGAGGCAGAAGAAATCAGCCCCAGCATTTT. Translating it yields CASSFRGRRNQPQHF.

This chain connects TRBV9 to TRBJ2-5; no reliable D call. There are 14 residues in the CDR3. The V gene lost 7 bases and the J gene lost 1 base, with 14 bases spanning the gap. In germline, CDR1 is SGDLS, CDR2 YYNGEE. CDR3 in amino acids: CASAVGPLQETQYF. Written as DNA, the CDR3 is TGTGCCAGCGCGGTGGGTCCCCTCCAAGAGACCCAGTACTTC.

The chain joins TRBV7-9 to TRBJ1-1; a possible D gene is TRBD1 (5 bases). This CDR3 is 16 amino acids long. V lost 2 bases and J lost 1, with 14 bases in between. Germline-derived CDR1 and CDR2 are SEHNR and FQNEAQ (reference sequence). The CDR3 DNA sequence: TGTGCCAGCAGCTTACAGGGAGTAGGGCGGAACACTGAAGCTTTCTTT. Translating it yields CASSLQGVGRNTEAFF.

This rearrangement joins TRBV27 to TRBJ2-3; D tentatively reads TRBD1 or TRBD2 (5 bases each). The ends were cut back, 7 bases at V and 9 bases at J, with 17 bases in the middle. This CDR3 has 13 amino acids. The germline V gene encodes CDR1 MNHEY and CDR2 SMNVEV (reference sequence). The CDR3 region is CASTPSRGWTQYF. Here the CDR3 DNA reads TGTGCCAGCACCCCTTCGAGGGGATGGACGCAGTATTTT.

The chain uses TRBV9 and TRBJ2-5; D ambiguous. CDR3 length: 14 residues. Germline V lookup: CDR1 SGDLS, CDR2 YYNGEE. V was shortened by 0 bases and J by 5 bases, with 11 bases between the two germline ends. For the CDR3, the DNA is TGTGCCAGCAGCGTAGAAGGGTCTTCTGAGACCCAGTACTTC. Its protein is CASSVEGSSETQYF.

As DNA, the CDR3 is TGTGCCAGCAGCGTAATGGCAGCGAGCACCGGGGAGCTGTTTTTT. This codes for CASSVMAASTGELFF. This sequence joins TRBV9 and TRBJ2-2; D not certain. This CDR3 has 15 residues. V was pared by 1 base and J by 4 bases, with 11 bases between. The germline gives CDR1 SGDLS, CDR2 YYNGEE.

The chain combines TRBV6-1 with TRBJ2-2; 9 nucleotides match TRBD2. V was clipped by 4 bases and J by 0 bases; unmatched bases: 12. This CDR3 is 19 amino acids long. The germline V gene encodes CDR1 MNHNS and CDR2 SASEGT. CDR3 in DNA: TGTGCCAGCAGTGGGACTAGCGCTATAAAATTTTCGAACACCGGGGAGCTGTTTTTT. Its protein product is CASSGTSAIKFSNTGELFF.

The genes are TRBV5-1 and TRBJ2-7; D unresolved. This CDR3 region has 15 residues. Trimming stripped 0 bases from V and 3 bases from J, with 13 bases between. Germline CDR1 SGHRS, CDR2 YFSETQ. Here the CDR3 reads CASSLATQLGYEQYF. The CDR3 nucleotides read TGCGCCAGCAGCTTGGCGACACAATTGGGCTACGAGCAGTACTTC.

Concerning this clone: This sample also contains other DNA sequences that code for the same CDR3. The rearrangement joins TRBV7-9 to TRBJ2-1; 11 bases align to TRBD1. Germline loops: CDR1 SEHNR, CDR2 FQNEAQ (reference sequence). Losses at the gene ends were 6 bases for V and 4 bases for J; bases not matched to a gene: 5. This CDR3 has 15 residues. The CDR3: CASSTGTGGYNEQFF. CDR3 DNA: TGTGCCAGCAGTACCGGGACAGGGGGGTACAATGAGCAGTTCTTC.

The rearrangement links TRBV6-5 to TRBJ2-7; D perhaps matches TRBD2 (5 bases). Germline loops: CDR1 MNHEY, CDR2 SVGAGI. The CDR3 extends over 14 amino acids. Trimming cost V 6 bases and J 1 base, with 13 bases left between them. CDR3 amino acids: CASSRSSGSYEQYF. The CDR3 DNA is TGTGCCAGCAGCCGGTCCTCGGGATCCTACGAGCAGTACTTC.

The J gene is TRBJ1-1, the V gene TRBV4-2, with D tentatively TRBD1 (6 bases). This CDR3 has 15 amino acids. CDR1 is LGHNA and CDR2 is YNFKEQ in the germline V gene. Between the trimmed V and J ends, which lost 4 bases and 2 bases, there was a span of 14 bases. The CDR3 sequence is CASSPPQGLNTEAFF. CDR3 DNA: TGTGCCAGCAGCCCACCACAGGGCCTAAACACTGAAGCTTTCTTT.

The chain uses TRBV7-9 and TRBJ1-1; 9 bases agree with TRBD1. The trim removed 4 bases at V and 5 bases at J, leaving 5 bases unmatched. This CDR3 comprises 14 residues. From germline, CDR1 is SEHNR and CDR2 FQNEAQ (reference sequence). CDR3 residues: CASSSQGARTEAFF. The CDR3 nucleotides read TGTGCCAGCAGCTCACAGGGGGCGCGAACTGAAGCTTTCTTT.

The gene calls are TRBV5-1 and TRBJ1-1; no reliable D call. Per germline, CDR1 SGHRS and CDR2 YFSETQ. Trimming cost V 3 bases and J 2 bases, with 14 bases left between them. This CDR3 is built from 15 residues. CDR3: CASSWDLVSNTEAFF. DNA of the CDR3: TGCGCCAGCAGCTGGGATCTGGTGAGTAACACTGAAGCTTTCTTT.

This chain joins TRBV6-5 and TRBJ2-7; 7 nucleotides align to TRBD2. The V segment lost 6 bases and the J segment 3 bases; nucleotides outside the gene matches: 5. The CDR3 is 13 amino acids. Germline V lookup: CDR1 MNHEY, CDR2 SVGAGI. CDR3 nucleotide sequence: TGTGCCAGCAGGGGACTATTGAGCTACGAGCAGTACTTC. It specifies CASRGLLSYEQYF.

The chain is built from TRBV27 and TRBJ1-4, with D maybe TRBD1 (5 bases). The germline gives CDR1 MNHEY, CDR2 SMNVEV (reference sequence). Trimming pared 5 bases from V and 5 bases from J, leaving 12 bases between. CDR3 size: 14 residues. As DNA, the CDR3 is TGTGCCAGCAGTCACCGGGGCTCAAATGAAAAACTGTTTTTT. Amino acids: CASSHRGSNEKLFF.

The J gene is TRBJ2-7, the V gene TRBV29-1, with unresolved D. The CDR3 runs to 11 residues. Germline lookup yields CDR1 SQVTM and CDR2 ANQGSEA. Trimming took off 2 bases at V and 6 bases at J, with 8 bases between the two ends. DNA of the CDR3: TGCAGCGTTGAATCCGGACCCGAGCAGTACTTC. Protein product: CSVESGPEQYF.

The chain uses TRBV5-1 and TRBJ2-3; D remains unclear. This CDR3 comprises 12 residues. The ends were cut back, 5 bases at V and 3 bases at J, with 7 bases in the middle. Per the germline V gene, CDR1 is SGHRS and CDR2 is YFSETQ. The DNA for the CDR3 is TGCGCCAGCAGACTGGGGACAGATACGCAGTATTTT. Translating gives CASRLGTDTQYF. Looking up the rest from reference TRBV5-1 and TRBJ2-3 gives the full variable domain: KAGVTQTPRYLIKTRGQQVTLSCSPISGHRSVSWYQQTPGQGLQFLFEYFSETQRNKGNFPGRFSGRQFSNSRSEMNVSTLELGDSALYLCASRLGTDTQYFGPGTRLTVL.

The chain is built from TRBV5-1 and TRBJ2-7, with TRBD1 as a possible D gene (6 bases). CDR3 size: 14 residues. In germline, CDR1 is SGHRS, CDR2 YFSETQ. Trimming removed 0 bases from V and 0 bases from J, with 7 bases in between. The CDR3, as DNA: TGCGCCAGCAGCTTGGACAGGGTCTCCTACGAGCAGTACTTC. Translation: CASSLDRVSYEQYF.

The rearrangement links TRBV6-2 or TRBV6-3 to TRBJ2-1; D not certain. The CDR3 has 16 residues. V shed 6 bases and J shed 0 bases, with 15 bases lying between them. CDR1 is MNHEY, CDR2 SVGEGT, per germline. DNA for the CDR3: TGTGCCAGCAGCCCTTATACGGCCACCTCCTACAATGAGCAGTTCTTC. It encodes CASSPYTATSYNEQFF.

V and J are TRBV6-1 and TRBJ1-1; no definite D call. The V end was cut by 2 bases, the J end by 11 bases, with 12 bases between. Looked up from germline, CDR1 is MNHNS and CDR2 is SASEGT. CDR3 length: 12 amino acids. CDR3 region: CASSEYREEAFF. The CDR3 coding sequence is TGTGCCAGCAGTGAATACCGTGAGGAGGCTTTCTTT.

The V and J genes are TRBV3-1 (or the pseudogene TRBV3-2) and TRBJ1-3; D is unresolved. Germline CDR1 LGHDT, CDR2 YNNKEL (reference sequence). Trimming cost V 2 bases and J 4 bases, with 9 bases left between them. The CDR3 runs to 14 residues. CDR3 nucleotide sequence: TGTGCCAGCAGCCAACCCACCCGGGGAAACACCATATATTTT. It codes for CASSQPTRGNTIYF.

This clone occurred once. The chain recombines TRBV9 with TRBJ1-6; D is ambiguous. V was trimmed by 4 bases and J by 1 base, leaving 15 bases between them. Germline CDR1 is SGDLS and CDR2 is YYNGEE. The CDR3 is made up of 17 amino acids. CDR3 protein: CASSPSLKRSYNSPLHF. CDR3 in DNA: TGTGCCAGCAGCCCTTCGTTGAAGAGATCCTATAATTCACCCCTCCACTTT.

The gene calls are TRBV20-1 and TRBJ1-2; D unresolved. Germline V gives CDR1 DFQATT, CDR2 SNEGSKA (reference sequence). The V gene lost 2 bases and the J gene lost 4 bases, with 5 bases spanning the gap. CDR3 size: 11 residues. The CDR3 coding sequence is TGCAGTGCTAGAAGGCCCTATGGCTACACCTTC. It specifies CSARRPYGYTF.

As DNA, the CDR3 is TGTGCCAGCAGCCGAGGACAGGGGGAGGGCGCTTTCTTT. The encoded protein is CASSRGQGEGAFF. V is TRBV4-2 and J is TRBJ1-1; 10 nucleotides agree with TRBD1. The CDR3 has 13 amino acids. Unmatched junction bases numbered 7, after V lost 4 bases and J lost 11 bases. Germline CDR1 reads LGHNA; CDR2 reads YNFKEQ.

This rearrangement joins TRBV6-1 to TRBJ1-1; D not certain. V lost 2 bases and J lost 1, with 8 bases in between. The CDR3 consists of 14 residues. Germline values: CDR1 MNHNS, CDR2 SASEGT. CDR3 amino acids: CASSELPKNTEAFF. CDR3 DNA: TGTGCCAGCAGTGAACTTCCGAAGAACACTGAAGCTTTCTTT.